Given below is one TCR beta chain in context. Its cognate antigen is unknown. The sample is drawn from a study of early T cells in non-severe SARS-CoV-2 infection. In the study overall: Sequenced material consisted of bulk RNA (from unsorted whole blood), and chains were unpaired. Study-wide results and limits: In VDJdb matching, anti-spike CD8 responses were favored while private and CD4 specificities went missing.

TCRdb re-analysed the 5' RACE reads in MiXCR, keeping a single row per CDR3 protein. The table records under 65,000 distinct CDR3 sequences, 10% to 15% of them present only once. The sequence derives from an adult who was a healthcare worker with PCR-confirmed SARS-CoV-2 infection or an uninfected control (not recorded which). Sequencing input: whole blood.

CDR3 in DNA: TGTGCCAGCAGCCCCCAGCCAGGGGAATACGAGCAGTACTTC. As protein: CASSPQPGEYEQYF. The chain has TRBV9 and TRBJ2-7; maybe TRBD1 (6 bases). This CDR3 is 14 amino acids long. The germline gives CDR1 SGDLS, CDR2 YYNGEE. Trimming cost V 4 bases and J 4 bases, with 15 bases left between them.